This T cell receptor beta chain was identified during a study of cytomegalovirus exposure and HLA in healthy donors. The wider study: In an early release, HLA-typed donors contributed tens of millions of unique TCR sequences.

PCR was performed using 60 Vbeta and 13 Jbeta primers. The protocol was immunoSEQ multiplex PCR, while the TCRdb copy is restricted to in-frame clones and leaves out a portion. The sample has almost 200,000 clones; 70% to 80% are singletons. The study, taken as a whole, reports: The study dropped some indistinguishable V segments, TRBV6-2 and TRBV6-3 among them. The authors later linked a missense DCLRE1C variant to TCR beta V- and J-gene trimming.

Remarks on this clone: The antigen is unknown.

The trim removed 1 base at V and 7 bases at J, leaving 7 bases unmatched. Germline CDR1 is SGHTA and CDR2 is FQGNSA. The CDR3 loop spans 15 amino acids. Source material: PBMCs. V and J are TRBV7-2 and TRBJ1-5; 7 nucleotides agree with TRBD1. This TCR was sampled from a male donor in good health and CMV-seropositive. The CDR3 spells CASSLETGYRQPQHF. The CDR3, as DNA: TGTGCCAGCAGCTTAGAGACAGGGTATAGACAGCCCCAGCATTTT.